The entry that follows covers one T cell receptor beta chain sequence. For the second PCR, which ran for about 6 to 12 cycles, a sample-barcoded 5' primer and a J-beta primer mix were used. TCRdb re-analysed the 5' RACE reads in MiXCR, keeping a single row per CDR3 protein. This repertoire shows some 1.4 million distinct CDR3 sequences, approximately 42% found once; its top ten account for roughly 7.7%. There are 15 residues in the CDR3. Germline-derived CDR1 and CDR2 are MNHEY and SMNVEV (reference sequence). J lost 3 bases, V lost 4 bases, and 9 bases had no gene match. The sample originates from a study of blood T cells in healthy people across ages.

The chain has TRBV27 and TRBJ2-7; 7 bases are shared with TRBD1. The clonotype originates from a young woman in good health. Material for sequencing was blood. CDR3 residues: CASSSTWTGVYEQYF. The CDR3 region has the DNA TGTGCCAGCAGTTCCACATGGACAGGCGTCTACGAGCAGTACTTC.